These 23 T cell receptor beta chains were sequenced from one sample in a study of T cell responses to AZD1222 COVID-19 vaccine. Assay used: immunoSEQ multiplex PCR; TCRdb lists only in-frame clones, some missing. Of around 100,000 clones detected, approximately 88% appear once; the ten largest clones hold 20%. The sample consisted of peripheral blood, taken on day 0 of AZD1222 vaccination. Receptor source: an adult in good health.

The chain is built from TRBV19 and TRBJ1-1; D is perhaps TRBD1 (5 bases). Germline CDR1 LNHDA, CDR2 SQIVND (reference sequence). This CDR3 is built from 14 residues. V gave up 5 bases and J gave up 2 bases, with 12 bases separating them. CDR3 region: CASSRDLGNTEAFF. CDR3 nucleotide sequence: TGTGCCAGTAGTCGGGACCTGGGAAACACTGAAGCTTTCTTT.

The V gene is TRBV9, the J gene TRBJ2-3; maybe TRBD1 (6 bases). The CDR3 spans 14 residues. The V gene lost 2 bases and the J gene lost 2 bases, with 9 bases spanning the gap. Germline V gives CDR1 SGDLS, CDR2 YYNGEE. The CDR3 DNA reads as TGTGCCAGCAGCGTCCAGGGGTTCACAGATACGCAGTATTTT. It encodes CASSVQGFTDTQYF.

The CDR3 DNA follows: TGTGCCAGCTCACCACAGGGACAGGGGTCCGAGCAGTACTTC. It codes for CASSPQGQGSEQYF. The chain links TRBV18 to TRBJ2-7; TRBD1 matches at 10 bases. CDR1 and CDR2 from the germline V gene are KGHSH and LQKENI. This CDR3 is 14 amino acids long. J gave up 6 bases and V 1 base, and 3 bases lay outside the gene matches. The full variable domain, rest sourced from reference TRBV18 and TRBJ2-7, is NAGVMQNPRHLVRRRGQEARLRCSPMKGHSHVYWYRQLPEEGLKFMVYLQKENIIDESGMPKERFSAEFPKEGPSILRIQQVVRGDSAAYFCASSPQGQGSEQYFGPGTRLTVT.

The chain employs TRBV5-1 and TRBJ2-1; 11 bases fit TRBD2. The CDR3 is 15 amino acids. Germline loops: CDR1 SGHRS, CDR2 YFSETQ. After removal of 3 bases from V and 5 bases from J, the junction contained 4 bases not matched to a gene. Written as DNA, the CDR3 is TGCGCCAGCAGCTACGTGGGACTAGCGGACAATGAGCAGTTCTTC. This gives the protein CASSYVGLADNEQFF. Full variable domain (rest looked up from reference TRBV5-1 and TRBJ2-1): KAGVTQTPRYLIKTRGQQVTLSCSPISGHRSVSWYQQTPGQGLQFLFEYFSETQRNKGNFPGRFSGRQFSNSRSEMNVSTLELGDSALYLCASSYVGLADNEQFFGPGTRLTVL.

The chain is built from TRBV11-2 and TRBJ1-5, with D possibly matching TRBD1 (5 bases). CDR3 length: 14 amino acids. V dropped 1 base and J dropped 3 bases, with 7 bases sitting between them. Germline V gene data show CDR1 as SGHAT and CDR2 as FQNNGV. The CDR3 loop reads CASSLGQINQPQHF. CDR3 in DNA: TGTGCCAGCAGCTTAGGACAGATCAATCAGCCCCAGCATTTT.

The gene calls are TRBV3-1 (or the pseudogene TRBV3-2) and TRBJ1-6; D gene ambiguous. CDR3 length equals 16 residues. CDR1 is LGHDT and CDR2 is YNNKEL in the germline V gene (reference sequence). The germline V and J ends were trimmed by 4 bases and 6 bases, with 16 bases remaining between them. The CDR3 region has the DNA TGTGCCAGCAGCCCCCCCCGTAGGGATTCTAATTCACCCCTCCACTTT. This codes for CASSPPRRDSNSPLHF.

V is TRBV28 and J is TRBJ1-1; D remains unclear. The V end lost 9 bases, the J end lost 1 base, and 6 bases lay between the germline ends. The CDR3 has 11 residues. CDR1 MDHEN and CDR2 SYDVKM come from the germline V gene. The CDR3 protein is CARQENTEAFF. CDR3 DNA sequence: TGTGCCAGACAAGAGAACACTGAAGCTTTCTTT.

The chain joins TRBV13 to TRBJ2-1; 9 bases are a match to TRBD1. Germline V CDR1 and CDR2: PRHDT, FYEKMQ (reference sequence). Trimming at V came to 3 bases and at J to 3 bases, leaving 6 bases not matched to a gene. This CDR3 region has 16 residues. The CDR3, as DNA: TGTGCCAGCAGCTTTCCGGGACAGGGTGGCTACAATGAGCAGTTCTTC. Its translation: CASSFPGQGGYNEQFF.

The chain recombines TRBV12-2 with TRBJ2-3; the D call of TRBD2 is as the table states it, not checked on the DNA. TRBV12-2 is described as a pseudogene. This CDR3 comprises 18 residues. The CDR3, as DNA: TGTGCAAGTCGCTTATTGATGGCGGGGGGGCCTAGCACAGATACGCAGTATTTT. It translates to CASRLLMAGGPSTDTQYF.

The CDR3 coding sequence is TGTGCCAGCTACAGGGAGGCCTATGGCTACACCTTC. It yields the protein CASYREAYGYTF. The chain joins TRBV9 to TRBJ1-2; D might be TRBD1 (6 bases). The CDR3 loop spans 12 amino acids. Germline CDR1 and CDR2: SGDLS and YYNGEE. The V and J ends lost 7 bases and 4 bases respectively, with 11 bases between them. The complete variable domain, with remaining parts taken from reference TRBV9 and TRBJ1-2, reads DSGVTQTPKHLITATGQRVTLRCSPRSGDLSVYWYQQSLDQGLQFLIQYYNGEERAKGNILERFSAQQFPDLHSELNLSSLELGDSALYFCASYREAYGYTFGSGTRLTVV.

The V gene is TRBV28, the J gene TRBJ1-2; 7 bases align to TRBD1. The V gene's germline CDR1 is MDHEN and CDR2 SYDVKM. With V trimmed by 8 bases and J by 1 base, 10 bases remained unmatched. CDR3 size: 15 residues. CDR3 sequence (DNA): TGTGCCAGCCGGACCGGACAGGTGGATAACTATGGCTACACCTTC. Protein: CASRTGQVDNYGYTF.

This chain connects TRBV7-2 to TRBJ1-2, with D possibly matching TRBD1 (5 bases). Trimming removed 3 bases at V and 2 bases at J, with 19 bases between. The CDR3 totals 17 residues. Germline V gives CDR1 SGHTA, CDR2 FQGNSA. This CDR3 reads CASSFTAARAQNYGYTF. The CDR3 DNA sequence: TGTGCCAGCAGCTTTACCGCCGCCAGGGCGCAAAACTATGGCTACACCTTC.

This clone was detected only once. J is TRBJ1-5 and V is TRBV28; D possibly corresponds to TRBD1 (5 bases). The CDR3 has 15 amino acids. Trimming stripped 8 bases from V and 7 bases from J, with 21 bases between. CDR1 MDHEN and CDR2 SYDVKM come from the germline V gene. The CDR3 spells CASGLGSSGSQPQHF. Written as DNA, the CDR3 is TGTGCCAGCGGCCTGGGCAGCTCAGGGTCACAGCCCCAGCATTTT. The full variable domain, in which reference TRBV28 and TRBJ1-5 provide the parts outside the CDR3, is DVKVTQSSRYLVKRTGEKVFLECVQDMDHENMFWYRQDPGLGLRLIYFSYDVKMKEKGDIPEGYSVSREKKERFSLILESASTNQTSMYLCASGLGSSGSQPQHFGDGTRLSIL.

The genes are TRBV5-1 and TRBJ1-1, with 10 bases fitting TRBD1. In germline, CDR1 is SGHRS, CDR2 YFSETQ. J was trimmed by 1 base and V by 0 bases; bases with no gene match: 6. CDR3 length equals 17 residues. This chain's CDR3 is CASSLGTGGGANTEAFF. The CDR3 DNA reads TGCGCCAGCAGCTTGGGGACAGGGGGAGGTGCGAACACTGAAGCTTTCTTT.

The chain couples TRBV19 to TRBJ2-3; D ambiguous. Germline V gene sequence: CDR1 LNHDA, CDR2 SQIVND (reference sequence). The ends were cut back, 3 bases at V and 3 bases at J, with 16 bases in the middle. This CDR3 region has 16 residues. CDR3 sequence: CASSIEYLAVTDTQYF. The CDR3 DNA is TGTGCCAGTAGTATTGAGTATCTGGCCGTGACAGATACGCAGTATTTT.

The chain joins TRBV5-1 to TRBJ1-3, with D unresolved. Looked up from germline, CDR1 is SGHRS and CDR2 is YFSETQ. This CDR3 is built from 14 residues. Trimming stripped 4 bases from V and 1 base from J, with 9 bases between. The CDR3 sequence is CASSPESSGNTIYF. The CDR3 region has the DNA TGCGCCAGCAGCCCCGAGTCATCTGGAAACACCATATATTTT.

The chain recombines TRBV6-6 with TRBJ2-7; no clear D. The length of the CDR3 is 12 residues. Trimming removed 0 bases from V and 2 bases from J, with 2 bases in between. CDR1 MNHNY and CDR2 SVGAGI come from the germline V gene (reference sequence). The CDR3 is CASSYSPYEQYF. CDR3 in DNA: TGTGCCAGCAGTTACTCCCCCTACGAGCAGTACTTC.

The chain carries TRBV6-2 or TRBV6-3 and TRBJ1-5; a weak D match, TRBD1 (6 bases). The V and J ends lost 6 bases and 0 bases respectively, with 18 bases between them. CDR1 MNHEY and CDR2 SVGEGT come from the germline V gene. The length of the CDR3 is 17 residues. The DNA for the CDR3 is TGTGCCAGCAGCGGGGGCGCGAACCCTAATAGCAATCAGCCCCAGCATTTT. Encoded protein: CASSGGANPNSNQPQHF.

With regard to this clone: Its ends do not fully match the called genes, so a read error is possible. The V call is TRBV20-1, the J call TRBJ2-5, with D unresolved. This CDR3 is built from 10 residues. The germline V gene encodes CDR1 DFQATT and CDR2 SNEGSKA (reference sequence). In nucleotides, the CDR3 is TGCAGTGCTAGGCACAACAAGGTCCACTTC. Its protein product is CSARHNKVHF.

V and J are TRBV6-1 and TRBJ1-2, with D possibly TRBD1 on 5 matching bases. V lost 0 bases and J lost 7, with 6 bases in between. CDR1 and CDR2 from the germline V gene are MNHNS and SASEGT. The CDR3 contains 12 residues. The CDR3 nucleotides read TGTGCCAGCAGTGAAGCAGGGGTTGGCTACACCTTC. Its protein product is CASSEAGVGYTF.

The rearrangement uses TRBV20-1 and TRBJ2-1; D is perhaps TRBD2 (5 bases). The V gene's germline CDR1 is DFQATT and CDR2 SNEGSKA (reference sequence). Trimming removed 6 bases at V and 8 bases at J, with 11 bases between. The CDR3 consists of 11 residues. The CDR3: CSAALEHEQFF. The CDR3 DNA reads TGCAGTGCCGCACTAGAGCATGAGCAGTTCTTC.

This clone turned up a few times. The genes are TRBV6-5 and TRBJ2-1, with D possibly being TRBD2 (6 bases). The V end was cut by 2 bases, the J end by 7 bases, with 15 bases between. Germline-derived CDR1 and CDR2 are MNHEY and SVGAGI. CDR3 size: 15 residues. CDR3 in amino acids: CASSYGAGTPNEQFF. The CDR3 nucleotides are TGTGCCAGCAGTTACGGGGCGGGGACCCCGAATGAGCAGTTCTTC.

This sequence joins TRBV28 and TRBJ2-3; 7 nucleotides agree with TRBD1. From germline, CDR1 is MDHEN and CDR2 SYDVKM. V shed 4 bases and J 10 bases; nucleotides not matched to a gene: 5. The CDR3 is made up of 12 amino acids. CDR3 loop: CASSSTGDAQYF. CDR3 coding DNA: TGTGCCAGCAGTTCCACAGGGGACGCGCAGTATTTT.